The next 27 T cell receptor beta chains were all read from a single sample in a study of blood T cell repertoires in COVID-19. Profiled with immunoSEQ multiplex PCR; TCRdb holds only in-frame clones, not every one. Of 150,000 to 180,000 clones in the sample, about 85% are singletons; the top ten hold about 2.5%. The sequenced sample consisted of peripheral blood. These TCRs come from a woman in her 70s with acute or convalescent COVID-19.

The V and J genes are TRBV6-5 and TRBJ1-1; TRBD1 matches 8 bases. CDR3 length: 15 amino acids. J gave up 3 bases and V 6 bases, and 9 bases lay outside the gene matches. Germline V gene sequence: CDR1 MNHEY, CDR2 SVGAGI. The CDR3 nucleotides read TGTGCCAGCAGACCTCTTGGACAGGGAGACACTGAAGCTTTCTTT. It yields the protein CASRPLGQGDTEAFF.

The chain joins TRBV7-2 to TRBJ2-5; D is undetermined. Trimming took 1 base from V and 2 from J, leaving 8 bases between them. The CDR3 has 14 amino acids. Germline CDR1 reads SGHTA; CDR2 reads FQGNSA. The CDR3 DNA is TGTGCCAGCAGCTTAGATGGGCAGCAAGAGACCCAGTACTTC. It is translated as CASSLDGQQETQYF.

The genes are TRBV5-1 and TRBJ2-5; 8 bases are shared with TRBD2. Trimming cost V 6 bases and J 5 bases; bases outside gene matches: 18. Germline V gene lookup returns CDR1 SGHRS and CDR2 YFSETQ. The CDR3 is 17 residues long. CDR3 in amino acids: CASNMGPGGGNAETQYF. DNA for the CDR3: TGCGCCAGCAACATGGGCCCGGGCGGGGGGAACGCGGAGACCCAGTACTTC.

This clone was seen a handful of times. The chain employs TRBV10-2 and TRBJ2-1; 10 positions agree with TRBD2. CDR1 is WSHSY, CDR2 SAAADI, per germline. The CDR3 spans 15 residues. The trim removed 6 bases at V and 4 bases at J, leaving 6 bases unmatched. CDR3 in DNA: TGCGCCAGCAGAGCTAGCGGGGGATATTACAATGAGCAGTTCTTC. Its protein is CASRASGGYYNEQFF.

The gene calls are TRBV4-2 and TRBJ2-1; TRBD2 is a possible D gene (6 bases). V was cut by 3 bases and J by 10 bases, with 16 bases left in between. Germline CDR1 reads LGHNA; CDR2 reads YNFKEQ. CDR3 length: 14 residues. CDR3 amino acids: CASSHRGTTEEQFF. The DNA of the CDR3 is TGTGCCAGCAGCCATCGGGGGACGACGGAAGAGCAGTTCTTC.

The rearrangement links TRBV2 to TRBJ2-7; the D is unclear. With 1 base removed from V and 4 bases from J, the gap between germline ends came to 8 bases. Germline V gene lookup returns CDR1 SNHLY and CDR2 FYNNEI. This CDR3 is built from 13 residues. CDR3 protein: CASSEGHLYEQYV. The DNA for the CDR3 is TGTGCCAGCAGTGAAGGACATCTATACGAGCAGTACGTC.

This chain links TRBV20-1 with TRBJ1-4; TRBD1 matches at 8 bases. Losses at the gene ends were 3 bases for V and 8 bases for J; bases not matched to a gene: 14. This CDR3 has 16 residues. CDR1 and CDR2 (germline): DFQATT, SNEGSKA (reference sequence). CDR3: CSASPGTGSGAEKLFF. The CDR3 DNA sequence: TGCAGTGCTAGTCCCGGGACAGGATCTGGTGCGGAAAAACTGTTTTTT.

The chain carries TRBV6-5 and TRBJ2-7, with D possibly being TRBD1 (5 bases). Trimming pared 10 bases from V and 2 bases from J, leaving 15 bases between. The germline V gene has CDR1 MNHEY and CDR2 SVGAGI. The CDR3 extends over 13 amino acids. CDR3 amino acids: CATDLQVAYEQYF. CDR3 nucleotides: TGTGCCACCGACCTACAGGTGGCCTACGAGCAGTACTTC.

The rearrangement links TRBV5-6 to TRBJ2-3, with D possibly being TRBD1 (5 bases). The germline V and J ends were trimmed by 1 base and 2 bases, with 14 bases remaining between them. This CDR3 region has 16 residues. In germline, CDR1 is SGHDT, CDR2 YYEEEE. The CDR3 DNA sequence: TGTGCCAGCAGCTTGTTTCGTCAGGGCTACACAGATACGCAGTATTTT. Translation gives CASSLFRQGYTDTQYF.

The rearrangement joins TRBV2 to TRBJ1-6, with D possibly matching TRBD1 (6 bases). The germline V gene encodes CDR1 SNHLY and CDR2 FYNNEI. V was shortened by 6 bases and J by 7 bases, with 13 bases between the two germline ends. This CDR3 has 14 amino acids. CDR3 in amino acids: CASRQQGYNSPLHF. The CDR3 DNA reads TGTGCCAGCAGGCAACAGGGTTACAATTCACCCCTCCACTTT.

This clone has a handful of counts. Germline is not matched at one junction end, which may reflect a read error. This rearrangement joins TRBV7-7 to TRBJ1-5, with D possibly TRBD1 on 5 matching bases. CDR3 length: 13 residues. Germline CDR1 reads SSHAT; CDR2 reads FNYEAQ (reference sequence). As DNA, the CDR3 is TGTGCTAGCAGCCCTCGGGCAGGGCAGCCCCAGCATTTT. Amino acids: CASSPRAGQPQHF.

This clone showed up just a few times. V and J are TRBV6-5 and TRBJ1-1, with TRBD1 matching 7 bases. The CDR3 totals 12 residues. In germline, CDR1 is MNHEY, CDR2 SVGAGI. V dropped 1 base and J dropped 8; count of bases not matched to a gene: 1. CDR3 sequence (DNA): TGTGCCAGCAGTTACTTGGGACAGGAAGCTTTCTTT. Translation: CASSYLGQEAFF.

The chain joins TRBV6-1 to TRBJ2-5, with 10 bases lining up with TRBD1. The CDR3 totals 14 residues. The V gene end was trimmed by 6 bases and the J gene end by 4 bases; junction bases not matched to a gene: 5. Germline assignment: CDR1 MNHNS and CDR2 SASEGT. In DNA, the CDR3 is TGTGCCAGCAGGATCCGGGACAGGGGAGAGACCCAGTACTTC. It codes for CASRIRDRGETQYF.

The chain is built from TRBV6-5 and TRBJ2-5, with 12 bases aligning to TRBD2. CDR1 is MNHEY and CDR2 is SVGAGI in the germline V gene. The CDR3 contains 15 residues. V was pared by 6 bases and J by 5 bases, with 7 bases of the junction left unmatched. CDR3 in DNA: TGTGCCAGCAGCCTAGCGGGGGGGCCTGGGGAGACCCAGTACTTC. Its translation: CASSLAGGPGETQYF.

The V and J genes are TRBV5-1 and TRBJ1-4, with TRBD1 matching 7 bases. CDR1 SGHRS and CDR2 YFSETQ come from the germline V gene. CDR3 length equals 16 residues. V shed 4 bases and J 0 bases; nucleotides not matched to a gene: 6. The CDR3 DNA reads TGCGCCAGCAGCACAGGACAGGCGGCAACTAATGAAAAACTGTTTTTT. Protein product: CASSTGQAATNEKLFF.

The V gene is TRBV7-2, the J gene TRBJ2-1; the match to TRBD2 covers 9 bases. The CDR3 is made up of 16 amino acids. The germline V gene encodes CDR1 SGHTA and CDR2 FQGNSA. V lost 0 bases to trimming and J lost 7 bases; unmatched junction nucleotides: 7. The CDR3 bases are TGTGCCAGCAGCTTAGCTGGCGGGGGGGCCGGGAATGAGCAGTTCTTC. Its translation is CASSLAGGGAGNEQFF.

The rearrangement joins TRBV18 to TRBJ1-4; D remains ambiguous. V was trimmed by 0 bases and J by 8 bases, leaving 16 bases between them. The CDR3 consists of 16 residues. Germline assignment: CDR1 KGHSH and CDR2 LQKENI. The DNA of the CDR3 is TGTGCCAGCTCACCACCGTCTAGGGTTGCGGGAGAAAAACTGTTTTTT. It specifies CASSPPSRVAGEKLFF.

The chain joins TRBV5-1 to TRBJ1-2, with TRBD1 matching 8 bases. J was trimmed by 8 bases and V by 1 base; bases with no gene match: 7. The length of the CDR3 is 14 residues. Looked up from germline, CDR1 is SGHRS and CDR2 is YFSETQ. The CDR3 is CASSLQTGDPGYTF. CDR3 bases: TGCGCCAGCAGCTTGCAGACAGGGGATCCGGGCTACACCTTC.

This clone has only one observation. The chain uses TRBV10-2 and TRBJ2-1, with TRBD1 matching 9 bases. V lost 4 bases, J lost 7 bases, and 8 bases stayed unmatched. The CDR3 runs 15 residues. CDR1 is WSHSY and CDR2 is SAAADI in the germline V gene. CDR3 region: CASSGGTGLRNEQFF. CDR3 in DNA: TGCGCCAGCAGTGGAGGGACAGGGCTTAGGAATGAGCAGTTCTTC.

The genes are TRBV27 and TRBJ2-6; 10 nucleotides align to TRBD1. Unmatched junction bases numbered 6, after V lost 4 bases and J lost 3 bases. CDR3 length: 17 amino acids. In germline, CDR1 is MNHEY, CDR2 SMNVEV (reference sequence). The CDR3 DNA reads TGTGCCAGCAGTTCCGTTGACAGGGGGCTTGGGGCCAACGTCCTGACTTTC. As protein: CASSSVDRGLGANVLTF.

The chain is built from TRBV7-6 and TRBJ2-1; TRBD2 aligns across 13 bases. There are 17 residues in the CDR3. V shed 1 base, J shed 4 bases, and the junction held 4 bases outside the gene matches. Germline CDR1 and CDR2: SGHVS and FNYEAQ. CDR3 residues: CASSLEQGLAGYNEQFF. CDR3 DNA: TGTGCCAGCAGCTTAGAGCAGGGACTAGCGGGGTACAATGAGCAGTTCTTC.

This clone is categorized as medium-sized (0.01 to 0.1%). This chain connects TRBV2 to TRBJ1-6, with 7 nucleotides matching TRBD1. In germline, CDR1 is SNHLY, CDR2 FYNNEI. The CDR3 contains 15 residues. V shed 2 bases and J 6 bases; nucleotides not matched to a gene: 4. Here the CDR3 reads CASSELRQGNSPLHF. The CDR3, as DNA: TGTGCCAGCAGTGAACTTCGACAGGGTAATTCACCCCTCCACTTT.

This clone showed up just once. The V gene is TRBV6-4, the J gene TRBJ1-5; D is unclear. Germline CDR1 MRHNA, CDR2 SNTAGT. The CDR3 contains 12 residues. The ends were cut back, 7 bases at V and 4 bases at J, with 8 bases in the middle. Here the CDR3 DNA reads TGTGCCAGCATCCGTCTGAATCAGCCCCAGCATTTT. It translates to CASIRLNQPQHF.

The sample holds one count of this clone. The chain carries TRBV7-2 and TRBJ1-2, with 9 bases matching TRBD1. The CDR3 has 15 amino acids. J was trimmed by 2 bases and V by 6 bases; bases with no gene match: 7. Germline CDR1 SGHTA, CDR2 FQGNSA. The CDR3 protein is CASRPPGTGNYGYTF. The CDR3 region has the DNA TGTGCCAGCAGACCTCCCGGGACAGGGAACTATGGCTACACCTTC.

The rearrangement uses TRBV9 and TRBJ2-3, with TRBD1 matching 9 bases. Trimming cost V 3 bases and J 0 bases; bases outside gene matches: 5. This CDR3 is 16 amino acids long. Germline lookup yields CDR1 SGDLS and CDR2 YYNGEE. CDR3 residues: CASSGKDRGSTDTQYF. CDR3 sequence (DNA): TGTGCCAGCAGCGGAAAGGACAGGGGTAGCACAGATACGCAGTATTTT.

The chain combines TRBV2 with TRBJ2-3; 9 nucleotides line up with TRBD2. Germline CDR1 is SNHLY and CDR2 is FYNNEI. V trimming: 7 bases; J trimming: 6 bases; junction bases outside the gene matches: 14. This CDR3 region has 16 residues. As DNA, the CDR3 is TGTGCCAGCACCTGGGGTAGCGGGGGCCGAGGGGATACGCAGTATTTT. This translates into CASTWGSGGRGDTQYF.

The rearrangement uses TRBV6-5 and TRBJ1-1; TRBD1 aligns across 8 bases. The CDR3 length is 14 residues. CDR1 is MNHEY, CDR2 SVGAGI, per germline. V gave up 5 bases and J gave up 11 bases; unmatched junction bases: 13. CDR3 sequence (DNA): TGTGCCAGCAGTATGGGACAGGCCATCGTAGAGGCTTTCTTT. Protein sequence: CASSMGQAIVEAFF.